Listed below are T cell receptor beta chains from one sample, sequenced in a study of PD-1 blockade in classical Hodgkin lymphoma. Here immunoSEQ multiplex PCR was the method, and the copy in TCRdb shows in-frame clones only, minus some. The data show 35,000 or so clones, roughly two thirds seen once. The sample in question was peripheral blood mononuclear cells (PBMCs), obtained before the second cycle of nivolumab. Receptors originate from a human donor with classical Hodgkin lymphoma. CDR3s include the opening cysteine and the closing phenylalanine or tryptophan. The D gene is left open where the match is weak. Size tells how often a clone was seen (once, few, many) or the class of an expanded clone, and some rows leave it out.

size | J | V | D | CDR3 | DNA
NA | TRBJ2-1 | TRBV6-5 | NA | CASSYNSYNEQFF | TGTGCCAGCAGTTATAACTCCTACAATGAGCAGTTCTTC
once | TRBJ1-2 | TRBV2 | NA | CASSVLRDYYGYTF | TGTGCCAGCAGTGTACTCAGGGACTACTATGGCTACACCTTC
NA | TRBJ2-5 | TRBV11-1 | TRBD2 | CASSRGGEETQYF | TGTGCCAGCAGCCGCGGGGGTGAAGAGACCCAGTACTTC
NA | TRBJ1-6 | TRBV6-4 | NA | CASSERLYNSPLHF | TGTGCCAGCAGTGAGAGGCTCTATAATTCACCCCTCCACTTT
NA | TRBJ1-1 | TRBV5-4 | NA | CASSLGSGITEAFF | TGTGCCAGCAGCTTGGGGTCCGGGATAACTGAAGCTTTCTTT
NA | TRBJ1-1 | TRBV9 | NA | CASSVGGVLNTEAFF | TGTGCCAGCAGCGTCGGGGGGGTATTGAACACTGAAGCTTTCTTT
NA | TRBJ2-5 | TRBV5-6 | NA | CASSFSPNEETQYF | TGTGCCAGCAGCTTCTCACCTAATGAAGAGACCCAGTACTTC
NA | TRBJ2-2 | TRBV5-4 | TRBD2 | CASSQGLAGVRGELFF | TGTGCCAGCAGCCAGGGACTAGCGGGAGTTCGCGGGGAGCTGTTTTTT
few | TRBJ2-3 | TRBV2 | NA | CASSEALGSSTDTQYF | TGTGCCAGCAGTGAAGCCCTCGGATCTAGCACAGATACGCAGTATTTT
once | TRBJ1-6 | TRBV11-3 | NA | CASSAGGAENSPLHF | TGTGCCAGCAGCGCGGGGGGGGCAGAGAATTCACCCCTCCACTTT
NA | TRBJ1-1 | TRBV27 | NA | CASSSALWRNTEAFF | TGTGCCAGCAGTTCTGCCCTATGGCGGAACACTGAAGCTTTCTTT
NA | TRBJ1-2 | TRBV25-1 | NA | CASSSGQRGYGYTF | TGTGCCAGCAGCAGCGGGCAACGGGGCTATGGCTACACCTTC
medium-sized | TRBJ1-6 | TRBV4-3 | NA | CASSQDRASSYNSPLHF | TGCGCCAGCAGCCAAGATCGCGCAAGCTCCTATAATTCACCCCTCCACTTT
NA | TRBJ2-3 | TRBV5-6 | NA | CASSFDTDTQYF | TGTGCCAGCAGCTTCGACACAGATACGCAGTATTTT
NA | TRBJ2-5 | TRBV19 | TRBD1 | CASSRDRVTETQYF | TGTGCCAGTAGTCGGGACAGGGTTACGGAGACCCAGTACTTC
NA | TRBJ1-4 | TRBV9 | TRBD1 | CASSRTGRTNEKLFF | TGTGCCAGCAGCAGGACAGGCCGAACTAATGAAAAACTGTTTTTT
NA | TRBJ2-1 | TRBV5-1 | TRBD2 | CASSLAGDSYNEQFF | TGCGCCAGCAGCCTAGCGGGAGACTCCTACAATGAGCAGTTCTTC
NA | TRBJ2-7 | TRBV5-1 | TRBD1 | CASSLTRTGVSYEQYF | TGCGCCAGCAGCTTGACCCGGACAGGGGTCTCCTACGAGCAGTACTTC
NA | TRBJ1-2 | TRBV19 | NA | CASSEVVDYGYTF | TGTGCCAGTAGCGAAGTTGTCGACTATGGCTACACCTTC
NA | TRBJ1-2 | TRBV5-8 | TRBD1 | CASSLPGTVYGYTF | TGTGCCAGCAGCTTGCCCGGGACAGTCTATGGCTACACCTTC
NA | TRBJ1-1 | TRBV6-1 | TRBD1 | CASSDTSTGPGAFF | TGTGCCAGCAGTGATACTTCGACAGGGCCTGGAGCTTTCTTT
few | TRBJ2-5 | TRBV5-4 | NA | CASSLVAGPQETQYF | TGTGCCAGCAGCTTGGTTGCAGGGCCCCAAGAGACCCAGTACTTC
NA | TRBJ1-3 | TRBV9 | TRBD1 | CASSVGSGQGQNTIYF | TGTGCCAGCAGCGTAGGTTCGGGACAGGGCCAAAACACCATATATTTT
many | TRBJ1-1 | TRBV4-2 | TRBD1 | CASSQEGTGGREAFF | TGTGCCAGCAGCCAAGAAGGGACAGGGGGCCGCGAGGCTTTCTTT
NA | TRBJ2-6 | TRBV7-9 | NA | CAGRVSGANVLTF | TGTGCCGGCAGGGTTTCTGGGGCCAACGTCCTGACTTTC
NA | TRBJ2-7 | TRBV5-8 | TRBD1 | CASSRDRNEQYF | TGTGCCAGCAGCAGGGACAGGAACGAGCAGTACTTC
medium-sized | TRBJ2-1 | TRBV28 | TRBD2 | CASSFLAGGNNEQFF | TGTGCCAGCAGTTTTTTGGCGGGAGGAAACAATGAGCAGTTCTTC
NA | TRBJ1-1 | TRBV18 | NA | CASSPPGGGYGTEAFF | TGTGCCAGCTCACCACCGGGGGGGGGTTACGGCACTGAAGCTTTCTTT
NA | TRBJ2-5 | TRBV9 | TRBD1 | CASSVGTGVGQETQYF | TGTGCCAGCAGCGTTGGGACAGGGGTGGGGCAAGAGACCCAGTACTTC
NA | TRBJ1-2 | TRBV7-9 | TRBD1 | CASSLIGKTGAEYGYTF | TGTGCCAGCAGCTTGATCGGAAAGACAGGGGCTGAATATGGCTACACCTTC
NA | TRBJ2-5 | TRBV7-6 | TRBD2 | CASSLGLAGGLVETQYF | TGTGCCAGCAGCTTAGGGCTAGCGGGGGGGCTTGTCGAGACCCAGTACTTC
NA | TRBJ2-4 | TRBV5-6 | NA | CASSPGSLAKNIQYF | TGTGCCAGCAGCCCAGGCTCGTTGGCCAAAAACATTCAGTACTTC
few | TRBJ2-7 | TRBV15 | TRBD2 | CATSRDRLAGVYEQYF | TGTGCCACCAGCAGAGATAGGCTAGCGGGGGTATACGAGCAGTACTTC
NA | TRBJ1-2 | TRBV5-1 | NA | CASSLGYGGHYGYTF | TGCGCCAGCAGCTTGGGATATGGGGGCCACTATGGCTACACCTTC
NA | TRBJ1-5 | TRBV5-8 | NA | CASSLVAGGQPQHF | TGTGCCAGCAGCTTGGTTGCCGGTGGTCAGCCCCAGCATTTT
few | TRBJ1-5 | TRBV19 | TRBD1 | CASSPAPGQGNQPQHF | TGTGCCAGTAGTCCAGCGCCGGGACAGGGAAATCAGCCCCAGCATTTT